This is a list of T cell receptor beta chains from one sample in a study of T cell changes during pregnancy in multiple sclerosis. The data were produced by immunoSEQ multiplex PCR, yet TCRdb's version contains in-frame clones alone and is incomplete. The top ten clones hold roughly 2.1% of a sample with 90,000 to 100,000 clones, about 90% of them seen once. The specimen comprised peripheral blood, sampled after pregnancy. The receptors stem from a female donor in good health, enrolled as a control in a pregnancy study. CDR3s include the opening cysteine and the closing phenylalanine or tryptophan. A D gene is named only where the DNA matches it firmly. Size is omitted from some rows. Given values are once, few, many or a class for expanded clones.

j_call | d_call | v_call | clone_size | cdr3_aa | cdr3_nt
TRBJ2-5 | TRBD1 | TRBV18 | NA | CASSPRGTGETQYF | TGTGCCAGCTCACCACGGGGGACAGGAGAGACCCAGTACTTC
TRBJ2-5 | NA | TRBV18 | NA | CASSPLGGRETQYF | TGTGCCAGCTCACCACTAGGGGGTAGAGAGACCCAGTACTTC
TRBJ1-1 | TRBD1 | TRBV18 | few | CASSYRTGTSTEAFF | TGTGCCAGCTCATATCGGACAGGGACGTCCACTGAAGCTTTCTTT
TRBJ1-2 | NA | TRBV5-4 | NA | CASSMAGFGYTF | TGTGCCAGCAGCATGGCGGGGTTCGGCTACACCTTC
TRBJ2-5 | NA | TRBV6-5 | NA | CASKNGLSQETQYF | TGTGCCAGCAAAAACGGACTAAGTCAAGAGACCCAGTACTTC
TRBJ2-2 | TRBD2 | TRBV6-6 | NA | CASTHLAGVGTGELFF | TGTGCCAGCACCCATCTAGCGGGAGTCGGCACCGGGGAGCTGTTTTTT
TRBJ2-3 | TRBD2 | TRBV7-3 | once | CASSLVWTSGERAEDTQYF | TGTGCCAGCAGCTTAGTGTGGACTAGCGGGGAACGAGCTGAAGATACGCAGTATTTT
TRBJ2-2 | TRBD2 | TRBV7-9 | NA | CASRHKFGTTNTGELFF | TGTGCCAGCAGACACAAATTCGGGACTACCAACACCGGGGAGCTGTTTTTT
TRBJ1-1 | NA | TRBV7-2 | NA | CASSAHRGGVTEAFF | TGTGCCAGCAGCGCCCATCGTGGAGGGGTCACTGAAGCTTTCTTT
TRBJ2-1 | NA | TRBV2 | NA | CASSISVDEQFF | TGTGCCAGCAGTATTTCAGTCGATGAGCAGTTCTTC
TRBJ2-6 | NA | TRBV5-6 | once | CASSLPGGWGSGANVLTF | TGTGCCAGCAGCTTGCCGGGGGGCTGGGGGTCTGGGGCCAACGTCCTGACTTTC
TRBJ2-3 | NA | TRBV5-1 | NA | CASRRTGLMNTDTQYF | TGCGCCAGCAGGAGAACAGGTTTAATGAACACAGATACGCAGTATTTT
TRBJ1-5 | NA | TRBV6-5 | NA | CASSYSMESGPQHF | TGTGCCAGCAGTTACTCGATGGAAAGCGGGCCCCAGCATTTT
TRBJ2-7 | NA | TRBV27 | once | CASSLKLGSYEQYF | TGTGCCAGCAGTTTGAAACTAGGGTCCTACGAGCAGTACTTC
TRBJ2-6 | TRBD1 | TRBV7-9 | NA | CASSTRDRVPGANVLTF | TGTGCCAGCAGCACCCGGGACAGGGTACCTGGGGCCAACGTCCTGACTTTC
TRBJ2-5 | NA | TRBV28 | NA | CASTRGETQYF | TGTGCCAGCACCCGCGGGGAGACCCAGTACTTC
TRBJ1-1 | TRBD1 | TRBV6-5 | NA | CASSYAGQSGEAFF | TGTGCCAGCAGTTACGCGGGACAGTCGGGTGAAGCTTTCTTT
TRBJ1-1 | TRBD1 | TRBV6-5 | NA | CASTRDRVTEAFF | TGTGCCAGCACTCGGGACAGGGTTACTGAAGCTTTCTTT
TRBJ1-2 | NA | TRBV12-5 | NA | CASGLAHPETNYGYTF | TGTGCTAGTGGTTTGGCCCACCCGGAGACTAACTATGGCTACACCTTC
TRBJ1-1 | NA | TRBV2 | NA | CASPLGGGAEAFF | TGTGCCAGTCCTCTTGGCGGGGGGGCTGAAGCTTTCTTT
TRBJ2-1 | NA | TRBV28 | NA | CASSLEYNEQFF | TGTGCCAGCAGTTTAGAGTACAATGAGCAGTTCTTC
TRBJ2-4 | NA | TRBV9 | NA | CASSPRGGVAKNIQYF | TGTGCCAGCAGCCCAAGGGGGGGAGTTGCCAAAAACATTCAGTACTTC
TRBJ2-7 | TRBD1 | TRBV25-1 | NA | CASSESEGAALYEQYF | TGTGCCAGCAGTGAATCCGAGGGGGCGGCTTTATACGAGCAGTACTTC
TRBJ2-1 | TRBD2 | TRBV10-3 | NA | CAIRQSGTSLSYEQFF | TGTGCCATCAGACAATCCGGGACTAGTCTTAGCTATGAGCAGTTCTTC
TRBJ1-1 | TRBD1 | TRBV7-9 | NA | CASSLVQGAVTEAFF | TGTGCCAGCAGCTTAGTTCAGGGGGCGGTCACTGAAGCTTTCTTT
TRBJ1-6 | NA | TRBV4-1 | NA | CASSAERANSPLHF | TGCGCCAGCAGCGCCGAGAGGGCAAATTCACCCCTCCACTTT
TRBJ1-5 | NA | TRBV6-5 | NA | CASSFSENQPQHF | TGTGCCAGCAGTTTTTCTGAGAATCAGCCCCAGCATTTT
TRBJ2-7 | NA | TRBV7-9 | NA | CASRSGYEQYF | TGTGCCAGCAGGTCCGGCTACGAGCAGTACTTC
TRBJ2-1 | TRBD2 | TRBV5-1 | NA | CASSLTSGVSNEQFF | TGCGCCAGCAGCCTTACTAGCGGAGTCAGCAATGAGCAGTTCTTC
TRBJ2-5 | TRBD2 | TRBV7-9 | NA | CASSPPGTSAETQYF | TGTGCCAGCAGCCCTCCCGGGACTAGCGCAGAGACCCAGTACTTC
TRBJ2-1 | TRBD2 | TRBV15 | NA | CATAGTRGNEQFF | TGTGCCACCGCCGGGACTAGAGGTAATGAGCAGTTCTTC
TRBJ1-6 | NA | TRBV6-5 | NA | CASKQANSPLHF | TGTGCCAGCAAACAGGCTAATTCACCCCTCCACTTT
TRBJ1-1 | NA | TRBV5-4 | NA | CASSLQTQGNTEAFF | TGTGCCAGCAGCTTACAGACACAGGGAAACACTGAAGCTTTCTTT
TRBJ2-5 | NA | TRBV28 | NA | CASSLPGARETQYF | TGTGCCAGCAGTTTACCAGGGGCGCGAGAGACCCAGTACTTC
TRBJ2-1 | TRBD2 | TRBV9 | NA | CASSGGLAGGTSYNEQFF | TGTGCCAGCAGCGGCGGACTAGCGGGAGGGACCTCCTACAATGAGCAGTTCTTC
TRBJ2-7 | NA | TRBV27 | NA | CASSLASSTYEQYF | TGTGCCAGCAGTTTGGCCTCTTCAACCTACGAGCAGTACTTC
TRBJ2-7 | NA | TRBV10-3 | NA | CAIGRTERGEQYF | TGTGCCATCGGCCGGACAGAGAGGGGCGAGCAGTACTTC
TRBJ2-7 | NA | TRBV19 | NA | CASSPGPYEQYF | TGTGCCAGTAGTCCAGGGCCCTACGAGCAGTACTTC
TRBJ2-2 | TRBD2 | TRBV30 | NA | CAGGGNTGELFF | TGTGCCGGCGGGGGGAACACCGGGGAGCTGTTTTTT
TRBJ1-1 | NA | TRBV6-1 | NA | CASTISSGGAEAFF | TGTGCCAGCACCATCAGCTCCGGAGGCGCTGAAGCTTTCTTT